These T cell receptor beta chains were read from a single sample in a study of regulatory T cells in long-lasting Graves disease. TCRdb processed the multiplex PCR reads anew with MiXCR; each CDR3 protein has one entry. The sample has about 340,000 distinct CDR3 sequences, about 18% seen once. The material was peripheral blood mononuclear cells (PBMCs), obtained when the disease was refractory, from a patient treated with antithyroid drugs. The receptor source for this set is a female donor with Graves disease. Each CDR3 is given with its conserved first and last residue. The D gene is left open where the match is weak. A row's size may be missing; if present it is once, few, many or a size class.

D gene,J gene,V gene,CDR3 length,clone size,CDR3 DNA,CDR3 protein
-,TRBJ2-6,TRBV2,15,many,TGTGCCAGCAGTGAATGGAGGACTGGGGCCAACGTCCTGACTTTC,CASSEWRTGANVLTF
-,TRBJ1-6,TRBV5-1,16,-,TGCGCCAGCAGCTTGCTGGCCAGCTCCTATAATTCACCCCTCCACTTT,CASSLLASSYNSPLHF
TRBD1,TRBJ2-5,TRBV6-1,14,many,TGTGCCAGCAGTGAAAACAGGGGGCGAGAGACCCAGTACTTC,CASSENRGRETQYF
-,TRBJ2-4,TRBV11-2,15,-,TGTGCCAGCAGCCAAGATATGAGTGGCAAAAACATTCAGTACTTC,CASSQDMSGKNIQYF
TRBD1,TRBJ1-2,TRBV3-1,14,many,TGTGCCAGCAGCCAGGGAACTAGGGGGCTTGGCTACACCTTC,CASSQGTRGLGYTF
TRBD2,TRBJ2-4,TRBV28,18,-,TGTGCCAGCAGTTTCGGACTAGCGGGAGGTTTAGCCAAAAACATTCAGTACTTC,CASSFGLAGGLAKNIQYF
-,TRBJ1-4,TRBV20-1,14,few,TGCAGTGCTAGAGACCCCCGACTAGCGGAAAAACTGTTTTTT,CSARDPRLAEKLFF
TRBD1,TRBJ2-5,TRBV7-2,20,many,TGTGCCAGCAGCTCCAAACCTGTTAAGGGGGCAACTAGGGCTAAAGAGACCCAGTACTTC,CASSSKPVKGATRAKETQYF
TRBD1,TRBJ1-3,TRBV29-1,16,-,TGCAGCGTCGTCCCTCAGGAATTGACAGGGGGAAACACCATATATTTT,CSVVPQELTGGNTIYF
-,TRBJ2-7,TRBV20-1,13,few,TGCAGTGCTAGAGCTGGAGCCCCCCGGGAGCAGTACTTC,CSARAGAPREQYF
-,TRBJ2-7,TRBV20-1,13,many,TGCAGTGTACCGGGCCCTACCTCCTACGAGCAGTACTTC,CSVPGPTSYEQYF
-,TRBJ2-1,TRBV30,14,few,TGTGCCTGGAGTGTACGAATTAGGGTGGGGGAGCAGTTCTTC,CAWSVRIRVGEQFF
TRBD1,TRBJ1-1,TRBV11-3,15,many,TGTGCCAGCAGCTCCGGGACAGGCTCAAACACTGAAGCTTTCTTT,CASSSGTGSNTEAFF
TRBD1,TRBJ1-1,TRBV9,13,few,TGTGCCAGCAGCGCAGGACAGGTGGGCTCGGCTTTCTTT,CASSAGQVGSAFF
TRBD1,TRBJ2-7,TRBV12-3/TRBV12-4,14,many,TGTGCCAGCAGTAGGACAGGGGGCACCTACGAGCAGTACTTC,CASSRTGGTYEQYF
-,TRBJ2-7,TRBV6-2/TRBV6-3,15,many,TGTGCCAGCAGCGACTACAGAGATATTACCTACGAGCAGTACTTC,CASSDYRDITYEQYF
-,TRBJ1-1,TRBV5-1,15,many,TGCGCCAGCAGCGTGGGGGATATCTCGAACACTGAAGCTTTCTTT,CASSVGDISNTEAFF
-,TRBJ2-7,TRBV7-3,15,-,TGTGCCAGCAGCTTAGCGCCGGGACTTATCTACGAGCAGTACTTC,CASSLAPGLIYEQYF
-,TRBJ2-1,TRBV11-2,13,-,TGTGCCAGCAGCTTCGCCTTTTACAATGAGCAGTTCTTC,CASSFAFYNEQFF
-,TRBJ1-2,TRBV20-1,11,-,TGCAGTGCTAGCCTTTTCGGGGGCTACACCTTC,CSASLFGGYTF
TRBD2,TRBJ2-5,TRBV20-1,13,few,TGCAGTGCTAGCGGGGGGGCACGTGAGACCCAGTACTTC,CSASGGARETQYF
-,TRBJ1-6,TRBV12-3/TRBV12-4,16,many,TGTGCCAGCAGCCCCGGGGGGAGCACCTATAATTCACCCCTCCACTTT,CASSPGGSTYNSPLHF
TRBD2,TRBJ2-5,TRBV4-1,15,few,TGCGCCAGCAGCCAAGATCGCCTAGCGGGGAGAGAACAGTACTTC,CASSQDRLAGREQYF
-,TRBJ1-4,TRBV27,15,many,TGTGCCAGCAGTACCACGCGGACGATTGGGGAAAAACTGTTTTTT,CASSTTRTIGEKLFF
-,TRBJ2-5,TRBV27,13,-,TGTGCCAGCAGTTCGGGGCTTTGGGAGACCCAGTACTTC,CASSSGLWETQYF
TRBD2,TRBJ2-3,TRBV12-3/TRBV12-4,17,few,TGTGCCAGCAGTTTAGCACCGAGACTAGCGATCACAGATACGCAGTATTTT,CASSLAPRLAITDTQYF
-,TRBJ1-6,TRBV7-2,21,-,TGTGCCAGCAGCTTATACCTCTTCGGACTGGGGAGTATGTACGATAATTCACCCCTCCACTTT,CASSLYLFGLGSMYDNSPLHF
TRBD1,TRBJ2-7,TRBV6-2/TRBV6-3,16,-,TGTGCCAGCAGTTACACCAACCGGGACAGGGGACACGAGCAGTACTTC,CASSYTNRDRGHEQYF
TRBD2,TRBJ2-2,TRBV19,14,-,TGTGCCAGTAGACCCCTAGCGGGTACCGGGGAGCTGTTTTTT,CASRPLAGTGELFF
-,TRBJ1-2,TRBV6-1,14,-,TGTGCCAGCAGCCCTCAAAAGGGATCGGTTGGCTACACCTTC,CASSPQKGSVGYTF
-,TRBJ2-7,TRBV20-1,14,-,TGCAGTGCTAGGCCTAGCGTTCCATCGGGAGAGCAGTACTTC,CSARPSVPSGEQYF
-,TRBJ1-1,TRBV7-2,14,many,TGTGCCAGCAGATCCACCGGGGTAAACACTGAAGCTTTCTTT,CASRSTGVNTEAFF
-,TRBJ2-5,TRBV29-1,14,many,TGCAGCGTTGATGAAATTAAGGTGACCTCGACCCAGTACTTC,CSVDEIKVTSTQYF
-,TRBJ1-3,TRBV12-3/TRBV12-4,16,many,TGTGCCAGCAGCCTTCAAGGATCCGTCTCTGGAAACACCATATATTTT,CASSLQGSVSGNTIYF
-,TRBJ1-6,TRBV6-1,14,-,TGTGCCAGCGGGTGGGACATCGGTAATTCACCCCCCCACTTT,CASGWDIGNSPPHF
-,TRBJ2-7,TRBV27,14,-,TGTGCCAGCAGTTTAGGGGCAGGGGCGAGCGAGCAGTACTTC,CASSLGAGASEQYF
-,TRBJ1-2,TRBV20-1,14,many,TGCAGTGCTAGCCGCGGCAGCCCTCTCTATGGCTACACCTTC,CSASRGSPLYGYTF
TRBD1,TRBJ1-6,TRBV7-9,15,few,TGTGCCAGCAGGGGACAGGGGCATCGTGTTTCACCCCTCCACTTT,CASRGQGHRVSPLHF
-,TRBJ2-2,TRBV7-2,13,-,TGTGCCAGCAGCTTAAAGCATCTCGGGGAGCTGTTTTTT,CASSLKHLGELFF
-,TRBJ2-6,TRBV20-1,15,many,TGCAGTGCTAGAGATACCGCGTCTGGGGCCAACGTCCTGACTTTC,CSARDTASGANVLTF
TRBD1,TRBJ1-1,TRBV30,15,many,TGTGCCTGGAGTCCCCTGGACAGGATGAACACTGAAGCTTTCTTT,CAWSPLDRMNTEAFF
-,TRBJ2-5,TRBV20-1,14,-,TGCAGTGCTCCAGGACAGCCCCCCAGTGGGACCCAGTACTTC,CSAPGQPPSGTQYF
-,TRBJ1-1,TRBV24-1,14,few,TGTGCCACCCAACCGGCAGCTCCGAACACTGAAGCTTTCTTT,CATQPAAPNTEAFF
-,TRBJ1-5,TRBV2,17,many,TGTGCCAGCAGCCCAATCGGGGCAGGGTACGGGAATCAGCCCCAGCATTTT,CASSPIGAGYGNQPQHF
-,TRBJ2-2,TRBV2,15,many,TGTGCCAGCAGGCCGAGGGGCTCGAACACCGGGGAGCTGTTTTTT,CASRPRGSNTGELFF
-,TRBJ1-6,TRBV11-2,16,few,TGTGCCAGCAGCTTAGATCGACCCCTCTGGAATTCACCCCTCCACTTT,CASSLDRPLWNSPLHF
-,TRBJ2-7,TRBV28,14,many,TGTGCCAGCAGTCCAACCCTTGGACAGCTCGAGCAGTACTTC,CASSPTLGQLEQYF